This TCR beta chain was captured by sequencing in a study of T cell responses to AZD1222 COVID-19 vaccine. This clone is a singleton in its sample. Its antigen is not known. Findings and limits, study-wide: Only five or six AZD1222 recipients tested seropositive at baseline. Clonal diversity was possibly underestimated, and white British individuals and females predominated among donors. Spike as a whole was targeted by vaccine-associated CD4 TCRs, dominant at 160-218 and 743-854. Regions left unmutated in variants are reportedly the target of nearly half of spike-specific TCRs.

Using immunoSEQ multiplex PCR, the repertoire was profiled, and TCRdb retains in-frame clones only, with some absent. The sample has 150,000 to 200,000 clones, around 86% seen once. CDR3 length: 14 residues. V was cut by 2 bases and J by 5 bases, with 10 bases left in between. Germline loops: CDR1 SGHRS, CDR2 YFSETQ. The material was peripheral blood, obtained on day 0 of MenACWY control vaccination. The J gene is TRBJ2-2, the V gene TRBV5-1, with D tentatively TRBD2 (5 bases). This sequence was found in an adult in good health. CDR3 loop: CASSLLSGTGELFF. The CDR3 DNA reads TGCGCCAGCAGCTTACTCTCGGGGACCGGGGAGCTGTTTTTT.